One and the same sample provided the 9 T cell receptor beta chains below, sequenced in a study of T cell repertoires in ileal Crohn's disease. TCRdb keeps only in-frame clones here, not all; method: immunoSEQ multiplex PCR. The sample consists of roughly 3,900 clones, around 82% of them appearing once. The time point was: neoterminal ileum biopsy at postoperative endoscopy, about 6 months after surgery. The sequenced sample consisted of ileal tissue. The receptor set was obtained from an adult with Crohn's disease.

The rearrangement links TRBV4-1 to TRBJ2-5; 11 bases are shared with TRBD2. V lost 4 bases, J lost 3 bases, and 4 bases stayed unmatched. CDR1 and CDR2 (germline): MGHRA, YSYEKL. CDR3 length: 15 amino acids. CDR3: CASSRGTSGEETQYF. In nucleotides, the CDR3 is TGCGCCAGCAGCCGTGGGACTAGCGGTGAAGAGACCCAGTACTTC.

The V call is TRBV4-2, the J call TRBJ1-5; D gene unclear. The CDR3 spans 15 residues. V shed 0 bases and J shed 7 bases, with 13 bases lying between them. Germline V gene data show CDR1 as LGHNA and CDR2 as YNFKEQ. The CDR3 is CASSQDHSRGQPQHF. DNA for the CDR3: TGTGCCAGCAGCCAAGATCACAGCCGTGGCCAGCCCCAGCATTTT.

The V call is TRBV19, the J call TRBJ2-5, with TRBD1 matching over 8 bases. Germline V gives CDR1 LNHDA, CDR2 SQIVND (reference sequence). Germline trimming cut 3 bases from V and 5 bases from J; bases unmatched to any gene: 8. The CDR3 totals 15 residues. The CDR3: CASSIQQGALETQYF. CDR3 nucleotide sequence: TGTGCCAGTAGTATTCAGCAGGGGGCCCTCGAGACCCAGTACTTC.

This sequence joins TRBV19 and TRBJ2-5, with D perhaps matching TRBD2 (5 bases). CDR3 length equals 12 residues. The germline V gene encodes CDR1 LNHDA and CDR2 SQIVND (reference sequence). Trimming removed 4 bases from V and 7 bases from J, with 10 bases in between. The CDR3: CASSTSWGTQYF. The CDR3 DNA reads TGTGCCAGTAGTACTAGCTGGGGGACCCAGTACTTC.

The CDR3 is CASSPIGRSGANVLTF. The DNA for the CDR3 is TGTGCCAGCAGCCCGATAGGGAGATCTGGGGCCAACGTCCTGACTTTC. The chain couples TRBV7-3 to TRBJ2-6; TRBD2 might be the D (5 bases). The CDR3 runs to 16 residues. The V end lost 5 bases, the J end lost 1 base, and 12 bases lay between the germline ends. Germline-derived CDR1 and CDR2 are SGHTA and FQGTGA.

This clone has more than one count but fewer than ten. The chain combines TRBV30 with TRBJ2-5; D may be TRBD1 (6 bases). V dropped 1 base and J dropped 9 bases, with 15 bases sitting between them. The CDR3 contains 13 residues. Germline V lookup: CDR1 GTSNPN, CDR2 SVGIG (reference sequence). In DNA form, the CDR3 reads TGTGCCTGGAGTGATTCTAGTGCAGGGGCCCAGTACTTC. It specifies CAWSDSSAGAQYF.

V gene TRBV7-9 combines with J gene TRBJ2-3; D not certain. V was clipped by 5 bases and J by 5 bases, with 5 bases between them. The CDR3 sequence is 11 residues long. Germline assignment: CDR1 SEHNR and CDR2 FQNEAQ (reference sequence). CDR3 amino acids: CASSLKDTQYF. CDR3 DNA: TGTGCCAGCAGCCTTAAAGATACGCAGTATTTT.

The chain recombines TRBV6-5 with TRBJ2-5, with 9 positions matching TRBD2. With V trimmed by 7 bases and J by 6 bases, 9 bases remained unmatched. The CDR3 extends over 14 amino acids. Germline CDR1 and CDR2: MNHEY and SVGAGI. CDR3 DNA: TGTGCCAGCACCAAGGGTAGCGGGGGTAAGACCCAGTACTTC. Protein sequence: CASTKGSGGKTQYF.

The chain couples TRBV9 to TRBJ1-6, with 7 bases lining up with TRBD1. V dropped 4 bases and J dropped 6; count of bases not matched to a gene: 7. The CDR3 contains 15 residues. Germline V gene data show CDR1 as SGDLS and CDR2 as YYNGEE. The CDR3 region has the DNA TGTGCCAGCAGCCCAGGGGACAGCGTTAATTCACCCCTCCACTTT. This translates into CASSPGDSVNSPLHF.